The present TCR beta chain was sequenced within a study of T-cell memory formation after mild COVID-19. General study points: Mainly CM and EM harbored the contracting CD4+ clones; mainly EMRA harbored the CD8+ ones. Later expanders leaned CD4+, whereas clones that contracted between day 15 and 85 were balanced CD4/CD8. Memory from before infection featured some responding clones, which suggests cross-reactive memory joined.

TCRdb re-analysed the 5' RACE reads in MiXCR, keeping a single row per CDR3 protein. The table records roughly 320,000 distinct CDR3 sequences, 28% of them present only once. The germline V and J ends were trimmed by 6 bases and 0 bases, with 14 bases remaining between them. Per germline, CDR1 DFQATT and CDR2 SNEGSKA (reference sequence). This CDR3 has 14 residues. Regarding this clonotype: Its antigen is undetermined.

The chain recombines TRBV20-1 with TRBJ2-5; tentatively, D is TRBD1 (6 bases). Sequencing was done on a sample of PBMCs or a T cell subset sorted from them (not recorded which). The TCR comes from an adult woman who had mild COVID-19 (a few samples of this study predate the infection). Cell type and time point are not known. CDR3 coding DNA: TGCAGTGCGCCCAAGGACAGCTACCAAGAGACCCAGTACTTC. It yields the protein CSAPKDSYQETQYF.